These 17 T cell receptor beta chains originate from one sample sequenced in a study of T cell repertoires in cytomegalovirus infection. Their antigens remain unidentified. A single record per CDR3 protein comes from TCRdb applying MiXCR to the reads. The repertoire holds some 700,000 distinct CDR3 sequences, with around a third as singletons. This specimen was cultured PBMCs, taken from culture after CMV antigen stimulation. The source is a human donor in good health (CMV status not recorded). Some clones in this sample may be carry-over from other donors' samples.

In its sample, this clonotype was seen a few times. V is TRBV7-6 and J is TRBJ1-4; TRBD1 is a possible D gene (5 bases). This CDR3 is built from 15 residues. Trimming took off 5 bases at V and 10 bases at J, with 20 bases between the two ends. The germline CDR1 and CDR2 sequences are SGHVS and FNYEAQ. DNA of the CDR3: TGTGCCAGCAGCCCGTCCTCGGCAGGGAGTGGAAAACTGTTTTTT. Translation: CASSPSSAGSGKLFF.

CDR3 in DNA: TGCGCCAGCAGCCAAGATAACCGGCGCTATGGCTACACCTTC. Residues: CASSQDNRRYGYTF. This chain links TRBV4-3 with TRBJ1-2; no reliable D call. The CDR3 contains 14 residues. The V end lost 0 bases, the J end lost 4 bases, and 9 bases lay between the germline ends. Germline CDR1 is LGHNA and CDR2 is YSLEER.

A word on this clonotype: A junction boundary mismatches the germline segment, possibly from a read error. V gene TRBV6-2 or TRBV6-3 combines with J gene TRBJ2-1, with 10 bases matching TRBD2. In germline, CDR1 is MNHEY, CDR2 SVGEGT. This CDR3 is built from 17 residues. CDR3 in amino acids: CASSYVTSGTRDNEQSF. Here the CDR3 DNA reads TGTGCCAGCAGTTACGTCACTAGCGGGACGCGGGACAATGAGCAGTCCTTC.

This clonotype was counted only a few times. The V call is TRBV7-4, the J call TRBJ1-3; a weak D match, TRBD1 (6 bases). Germline CDR1 reads SGHVT; CDR2 reads SQSDAQ. The CDR3 is 17 residues long. Trimming cost V 2 bases and J 0 bases, with 14 bases left between them. In DNA, the CDR3 is TGTGCCAGCAGCTTATCGAGGGGGTCCCCCTCTGGAAACACCATATATTTT. It specifies CASSLSRGSPSGNTIYF.

In this sample, this clonotype turned up a few times. The chain couples TRBV12-3 or TRBV12-4 to TRBJ1-1; D remains ambiguous. The CDR3 contains 13 residues. Trimming removed 2 bases from V and 1 base from J, with 5 bases in between. CDR3 in amino acids: CASSLNGNTEAFF. DNA of the CDR3: TGTGCCAGCAGTTTAAACGGGAACACTGAAGCTTTCTTT.

In this sample, this clonotype turned up many times. V is TRBV12-3 or TRBV12-4 and J is TRBJ1-1; no clear D. CDR3 length: 12 residues. Trimming removed 6 bases at V and 1 base at J, with 6 bases between. The CDR3: CASSFWNTEAFF. The CDR3 nucleotides are TGTGCCAGCAGCTTCTGGAACACTGAAGCTTTCTTT.

This clonotype was found a few times. This rearrangement joins TRBV7-8 to TRBJ2-7, with a weak D call TRBD1 (8 bases). V was pared by 6 bases and J by 5 bases, with 26 bases between. The germline V gene encodes CDR1 SGHVS and CDR2 FQNEAQ. The CDR3 totals 17 residues. CDR3 region: CASSFQGASRRGDEQYF. CDR3 DNA sequence: TGTGCCAGCAGTTTTCAGGGGGCGTCACGCCGGGGGGACGAGCAGTACTTC.

The chain combines TRBV5-4 with TRBJ2-7, with D maybe TRBD2 (6 bases). CDR1 SGHNT and CDR2 YYREEE come from the germline V gene (reference sequence). V lost 4 bases to trimming and J lost 1 base, with 18 bases between them. The CDR3 has 16 residues. The CDR3 protein is CASSITTGTLSYEQYF. For the CDR3, the DNA is TGTGCCAGCAGCATCACAACCGGGACTCTGTCCTACGAGCAGTACTTC.

This clonotype was found a few times. The chain links TRBV4-1 to TRBJ1-6, with D possibly matching TRBD1 (5 bases). V dropped 1 base and J dropped 9 bases, with 16 bases sitting between them. The CDR3 covers 16 residues. CDR1 and CDR2 from the germline V gene are MGHRA and YSYEKL. CDR3 in amino acids: CASSQVHRGAGSPLHF. CDR3 nucleotide sequence: TGCGCCAGCAGCCAAGTTCATCGCGGGGCTGGTTCACCCCTCCACTTT.

This chain uses TRBV6-5 with TRBJ2-7; possibly TRBD2 for D (8 bases). Germline CDR1 reads MNHEY; CDR2 reads SVGAGI. The length of the CDR3 is 16 residues. Trimming removed 5 bases from V and 3 bases from J, with 20 bases in between. The CDR3 region is CASSPGGTRNLYEQYF. The CDR3 DNA follows: TGTGCCAGCAGTCCAGGGGGGACTAGGAACCTCTACGAGCAGTACTTC.

There are a few counts of this clonotype. This chain joins TRBV12-3 or TRBV12-4 and TRBJ2-1; 8 bases fit TRBD2. Trimming took 5 bases from V and 8 from J; bases not matched to a gene: 8. The CDR3 is 14 residues long. The CDR3 nucleotides read TGTGCCAGCAGTCCCGGGACTAGACTCGATGAGCAGTTCTTC. Translating it yields CASSPGTRLDEQFF.

V is TRBV7-8 and J is TRBJ2-7; 8 bases are a match to TRBD2. The germline V gene has CDR1 SGHVS and CDR2 FQNEAQ. V shed 1 base, J shed 5 bases, and the junction held 16 bases outside the gene matches. The CDR3 totals 18 residues. CDR3 sequence reads: CASSLGAGSGLGDHEQYF. CDR3 bases: TGTGCCAGCAGCTTAGGTGCCGGGTCGGGACTAGGGGACCACGAGCAGTACTTC.

The rearrangement links TRBV6-1 to TRBJ1-5, with a tentative D call TRBD1 (6 bases). Germline V lookup: CDR1 MNHNS, CDR2 SASEGT. Trimming pared 5 bases from V and 5 bases from J, leaving 16 bases between. The CDR3 length is 15 residues. This chain's CDR3 is CASSPTGIGDQPQHF. The CDR3 coding sequence is TGTGCCAGCAGTCCAACAGGGATTGGGGATCAGCCCCAGCATTTT.

The table lists this clonotype with many counts. V is TRBV7-4 and J is TRBJ2-3, with D possibly called TRBD1 or TRBD2 (6 bases each). This CDR3 spans 14 amino acids. V lost 0 bases to trimming and J lost 5 bases, with 9 bases between them. In germline, CDR1 is SGHVT, CDR2 SQSDAQ. The CDR3 protein is CASSLAGGQDTQYF. The CDR3 bases are TGTGCCAGCAGCTTAGCGGGGGGCCAAGATACGCAGTATTTT.

The V and J genes are TRBV4-1 and TRBJ1-2, with TRBD1 as a possible D gene (5 bases). The germline V gene encodes CDR1 MGHRA and CDR2 YSYEKL. Trimming left V 4 bases short and J 7 bases short, with 22 bases between. CDR3 length: 16 amino acids. The DNA of the CDR3 is TGCGCCAGCAGCCCCCTGCCGGGGACCTTAAGTGGTGGCTACACCTTC. Its translation is CASSPLPGTLSGGYTF.

This clonotype showed up many times. CDR3 protein: CASSQDRNPYGYTF. CDR3 nucleotide sequence: TGTGCCAGCAGCCAAGACCGGAATCCTTATGGCTACACCTTC. This sequence joins TRBV7-2 and TRBJ1-2; no definite D call. V lost 5 bases, J lost 5 bases, and 15 bases lay in between. Germline loops: CDR1 SGHTA, CDR2 FQGNSA. This CDR3 region has 14 residues.

Only a few counts were recorded for this clonotype. V is TRBV11-2 and J is TRBJ2-7; TRBD2 aligns across 7 bases. The trim removed 4 bases at V and 3 bases at J, leaving 12 bases unmatched. Germline V gene data show CDR1 as SGHAT and CDR2 as FQNNGV. The CDR3 has 16 amino acids. CDR3 in amino acids: CASSSQRGLEIYEQYF. The CDR3 nucleotides read TGTGCCAGCAGCTCCCAGCGGGGACTGGAAATCTACGAGCAGTACTTC.